This entry lists 25 T cell receptor beta chains sequenced from one sample in a study of neurological immune-mediated disorders. Via MiXCR, TCRdb re-called the 5' RACE reads, giving one row per CDR3 protein. Of tens of thousands of distinct CDR3 sequences listed, 15% to 20% are singletons. The sequenced sample consisted of PBMCs. Receptors originate from a woman between 40 and 50 years old in good health.

This clonotype has a count of ten or more. The chain is built from TRBV12-3 or TRBV12-4 and TRBJ1-1, with 7 bases lining up with TRBD1. The V and J ends lost 4 bases and 7 bases, in that order; junction bases with no gene match: 9. CDR3 length equals 14 residues. The CDR3 sequence is CASSSTGKGYEAFF. Here the CDR3 DNA reads TGTGCCAGCAGTTCGACAGGGAAGGGTTATGAAGCTTTCTTT.

The table lists this clonotype with many counts. V gene TRBV6-2 or TRBV6-3 combines with J gene TRBJ2-1; 8 positions match TRBD2. The germline gives CDR1 MNHEY, CDR2 SVGEGT. Trimming took 2 bases from V and 2 from J; bases not matched to a gene: 5. This CDR3 has 16 residues. For the CDR3, the DNA is TGTGCCAGCAGTTACCGGATCGGGGGGGCCTACAATGAGCAGTTCTTC. This gives the protein CASSYRIGGAYNEQFF.

This clonotype was observed many times. The rearrangement links TRBV6-4 to TRBJ2-2; possibly TRBD2 for D (5 bases). There are 13 residues in the CDR3. Trimming cost V 6 bases and J 4 bases, with 9 bases left between them. Germline lookup yields CDR1 MRHNA and CDR2 SNTAGT. DNA for the CDR3: TGTGCCAGCAGCCGGGGTTCCACCGGGGAGCTGTTTTTT. Its protein product is CASSRGSTGELFF.

This clonotype was recorded at least ten times. The rearrangement links TRBV7-8 to TRBJ2-7; D perhaps matches TRBD2 (5 bases). V was trimmed by 5 bases and J by 4 bases, leaving 15 bases between them. The CDR3 has 14 residues. Germline CDR1 and CDR2: SGHVS and FQNEAQ. The CDR3 spells CASSPQRGRYEQYF. In DNA form, the CDR3 reads TGTGCCAGCAGCCCACAACGGGGTCGGTACGAGCAGTACTTC. The complete variable domain, with remaining parts taken from reference TRBV7-8 and TRBJ2-7, reads GAGVSQSPRYKVAKRGQDVALRCDPISGHVSLFWYQQALGQGPEFLTYFQNEAQLDKSGLPSDRFFAERPEGSVSTLKIQRTQQEDSAVYLCASSPQRGRYEQYFGPGTRLTVT.

This clonotype appeared many times. The chain employs TRBV20-1 and TRBJ2-7; 9 bases are a match to TRBD2. Germline V gene data show CDR1 as DFQATT and CDR2 as SNEGSKA (reference sequence). This CDR3 is built from 16 residues. V lost 3 bases to trimming and J lost 5 bases; unmatched junction nucleotides: 14. CDR3 residues: CSASDPRGGGAHEQYF. The CDR3 region has the DNA TGCAGTGCTAGCGACCCGCGGGGCGGGGGGGCCCACGAGCAGTACTTC.

The chain links TRBV18 to TRBJ2-1; D gene uncertain. CDR3 length: 13 amino acids. V lost 3 bases, J lost 9 bases, and 12 bases lay in between. CDR1 is KGHSH and CDR2 is LQKENI in the germline V gene. CDR3 DNA sequence: TGTGCCAGCTCACCTCTAGGGCGGCCTGAGCAGTTCTTC. It yields the protein CASSPLGRPEQFF.

This clonotype has a count of ten or more. The gene calls are TRBV7-2 and TRBJ2-3; D not certain. Trimming left V 8 bases short and J 2 bases short, with 11 bases between. The CDR3 has 13 amino acids. The germline V gene has CDR1 SGHTA and CDR2 FQGNSA. In DNA form, the CDR3 reads TGTGCCAGCGGGCAGTTTGCCACAGATACGCAGTATTTT. It specifies CASGQFATDTQYF. Using reference TRBV7-2 and TRBJ2-3 for the parts outside the CDR3, the full variable domain is GAGVSQSPSNKVTEKGKDVELRCDPISGHTALYWYRQSLGQGLEFLIYFQGNSAPDKSGLPSDRFSAERTGGSVSTLTIQRTQQEDSAVYLCASGQFATDTQYFGPGTRLTVL.

This clonotype was picked up a small number of times. The chain recombines TRBV5-6 with TRBJ1-1; D perhaps matches TRBD1 (6 bases). The CDR3 runs 14 residues. Germline-derived CDR1 and CDR2 are SGHDT and YYEEEE. Deletions cut 4 bases from V and 11 bases from J, with 21 bases between. The CDR3 spells CASSPPDSPLAAFF. The CDR3 DNA reads as TGTGCCAGCAGCCCCCCGGACAGTCCTCTTGCGGCTTTCTTT. The variable domain in full, completed from reference TRBV5-6 and TRBJ1-1, reads DAGVTQSPTHLIKTRGQQVTLRCSPKSGHDTVSWYQQALGQGPQFIFQYYEEEERQRGNFPDRFSGHQFPNYSSELNVNALLLGDSALYLCASSPPDSPLAAFFGQGTRLTVV.

In this sample, this clonotype turned up a few times. The chain links TRBV11-2 to TRBJ1-3, with D possibly matching TRBD1 (5 bases). The germline CDR1 and CDR2 sequences are SGHAT and FQNNGV. The CDR3 totals 15 residues. Deletions cut 4 bases from V and 0 bases from J, with 10 bases between. Here the CDR3 reads CASSSRTFSGNTIYF. CDR3 sequence (DNA): TGTGCCAGCAGCTCCCGGACATTCTCTGGAAACACCATATATTTT.

The sample holds many counts of this clonotype. The chain carries TRBV20-1 and TRBJ2-7, with TRBD2 as a possible D gene (6 bases). V lost 2 bases, J lost 3 bases, and 17 bases lay in between. Germline loops: CDR1 DFQATT, CDR2 SNEGSKA (reference sequence). This CDR3 is 15 amino acids long. CDR3 residues: CSARNLAGKDYEQYF. The CDR3, as DNA: TGCAGTGCTAGAAATCTGGCGGGGAAAGACTACGAGCAGTACTTC.

Ten or more counts support this clonotype. CDR3 amino acids: CASTRPPLPGQGSSTGNTIYF. CDR3 nucleotides: TGTGCCAGCACCCGTCCTCCTCTCCCGGGACAGGGGAGCTCAACTGGAAACACCATATATTTT. This chain connects TRBV12-3 or TRBV12-4 to TRBJ1-3, with 10 bases that match TRBD1. With 7 bases clipped from V and 2 bases from J, the junction kept 23 bases outside the gene matches. This CDR3 spans 21 amino acids.

This clonotype was recorded many times. This rearrangement joins TRBV5-1 to TRBJ1-1; the D is unclear. This CDR3 is built from 13 residues. V lost 1 base and J 4 bases, leaving 8 bases between the germline ends. Looked up from germline, CDR1 is SGHRS and CDR2 is YFSETQ. This CDR3 reads CASSLSEGTEAFF. DNA for the CDR3: TGCGCCAGCAGCTTGTCGGAGGGCACTGAAGCTTTCTTT.

This clonotype occurred many times. The J gene is TRBJ1-1, the V gene TRBV9; D might be TRBD1 (5 bases). Trimming left V 3 bases short and J 4 bases short, with 13 bases between. This CDR3 has 14 amino acids. CDR1 is SGDLS, CDR2 YYNGEE, per germline. This CDR3 is CASSAGGRGTEAFF. The CDR3 region has the DNA TGTGCCAGCAGCGCGGGGGGTCGGGGCACTGAAGCTTTCTTT.

V is TRBV12-3 or TRBV12-4 and J is TRBJ1-1; possible D gene TRBD1, 5 bases. V shed 3 bases and J shed 4 bases, with 12 bases lying between them. The CDR3 covers 14 residues. CDR3 amino acids: CASSLSGGTTEAFF. The CDR3 nucleotides are TGTGCCAGCAGTTTGAGTGGAGGGACCACTGAAGCTTTCTTT.

The sample holds many counts of this clonotype. The CDR3 sequence: CASSQELQGIYEQYF. CDR3 DNA sequence: TGCGCCAGCAGCCAAGAATTACAGGGGATCTACGAGCAGTACTTC. The rearrangement joins TRBV4-3 to TRBJ2-7; 7 bases are a match to TRBD1. The length of the CDR3 is 15 residues. V shed 0 bases and J 3 bases; nucleotides not matched to a gene: 5. Germline lookup yields CDR1 LGHNA and CDR2 YSLEER.

CDR3 nucleotides: TGCAGTGCTAGAGGACTATGTAGACAGTCTGAAAAACTGTTTTTT. Translating gives CSARGLCRQSEKLFF. The rearrangement joins TRBV20-1 to TRBJ1-4, with D perhaps matching TRBD1 (5 bases). This CDR3 comprises 15 residues. Germline V gives CDR1 DFQATT, CDR2 SNEGSKA (reference sequence). Trimming pared 1 base from V and 7 bases from J, leaving 16 bases between.

This clonotype has at least ten counts. CDR3 nucleotides: TGTGCCAGCAACCTGCGGGGAGGGGGCGGAACTGAAGCTTTCTTT. Amino acid sequence: CASNLRGGGGTEAFF. The gene calls are TRBV12-3 or TRBV12-4 and TRBJ1-1; 7 positions agree with TRBD1. V lost 7 bases and J lost 5; bases outside the gene matches: 13. This CDR3 is 15 amino acids long.

This clonotype was observed at least ten times. The J gene is TRBJ1-2, the V gene TRBV5-8; a weak D match, TRBD1 (6 bases). The CDR3 is 18 amino acids. Germline V gene sequence: CDR1 SGHTS, CDR2 YDEGEE. The V gene lost 0 bases and the J gene lost 4 bases, with 22 bases spanning the gap. The CDR3 here is CASSLAGDYRDSLYGYTF. CDR3 bases: TGTGCCAGCAGCTTGGCCGGCGATTACAGGGACTCACTCTATGGCTACACCTTC.

This clonotype showed up many times. V and J are TRBV7-2 and TRBJ1-6; maybe TRBD1 (5 bases). Germline V gene data show CDR1 as SGHTA and CDR2 as FQGNSA. This CDR3 spans 17 amino acids. V dropped 2 bases and J dropped 5 bases, with 16 bases sitting between them. In DNA, the CDR3 is TGTGCCAGCAGCTTAAGGTCCGTCGGGGCAGATAATTCACCCCTCCACTTT. The encoded protein is CASSLRSVGADNSPLHF. Complete variable domain (other parts from reference TRBV7-2 and TRBJ1-6): GAGVSQSPSNKVTEKGKDVELRCDPISGHTALYWYRQSLGQGLEFLIYFQGNSAPDKSGLPSDRFSAERTGGSVSTLTIQRTQQEDSAVYLCASSLRSVGADNSPLHFGNGTRLTVT.

This clonotype occurred many times. This chain joins TRBV7-8 and TRBJ2-7; 7 bases align to TRBD1. V was clipped by 5 bases and J by 4 bases; unmatched bases: 11. The germline V gene has CDR1 SGHVS and CDR2 FQNEAQ. This CDR3 is built from 15 residues. This CDR3 reads CASSADGTVGYEQYF. CDR3 DNA sequence: TGTGCCAGCAGCGCCGACGGGACAGTGGGGTACGAGCAGTACTTC.

This clonotype was detected ten times or more. The CDR3 DNA follows: TGCAGTGCTAGTATAGCGGGGGACGGGAATGAGCAGTTCTTC. Translated: CSASIAGDGNEQFF. The gene calls are TRBV20-1 and TRBJ2-1; 9 bases are a match to TRBD2. V was pared by 3 bases and J by 7 bases, with 7 bases of the junction left unmatched. The CDR3 is made up of 14 amino acids. Germline V gene data show CDR1 as DFQATT and CDR2 as SNEGSKA (reference sequence).

This clonotype was found many times. This chain links TRBV10-2 with TRBJ2-5; 13 nucleotides line up with TRBD2. Looked up from germline, CDR1 is WSHSY and CDR2 is SAAADI. CDR3 length equals 16 residues. Losses at the gene ends were 7 bases for V and 1 base for J; bases not matched to a gene: 6. CDR3 sequence reads: CASTVGLAGVQETQYF. In DNA form, the CDR3 reads TGCGCCAGCACGGTAGGACTAGCGGGGGTCCAAGAGACCCAGTACTTC.

This clonotype has ten or more counts. The chain employs TRBV20-1 and TRBJ2-7, with D perhaps TRBD1 or TRBD2 (5 bases each). CDR1 DFQATT and CDR2 SNEGSKA come from the germline V gene (reference sequence). There are 13 residues in the CDR3. The germline V and J ends were trimmed by 3 bases and 3 bases, with 12 bases remaining between them. CDR3 in amino acids: CSARGDASYEQYF. The CDR3 DNA reads TGCAGTGCTAGGGGGGACGCAAGCTACGAGCAGTACTTC.

This clonotype was recorded many times. CDR3 protein: CASSFGGGETQYF. In nucleotides, the CDR3 is TGTGCCAGCAGTTTCGGCGGGGGGGAGACCCAGTACTTC. The genes are TRBV12-3 or TRBV12-4 and TRBJ2-5; 8 nucleotides agree with TRBD2. The CDR3 loop spans 13 amino acids. With V trimmed by 3 bases and J by 5 bases, 2 bases remained unmatched.

This clonotype has a count of ten or more. At one of its ends the junction is not consistent with the germline gene, which may arise from a read error. This chain joins TRBV19 and TRBJ1-1, with D uncertain. Looked up from germline, CDR1 is LNHDA and CDR2 is SQIVND (reference sequence). The CDR3 covers 12 residues. CDR3 bases: TGTGCCAGTAGTACACCACTCGACCAAACCCAATTT. Protein: CASSTPLDQTQF.